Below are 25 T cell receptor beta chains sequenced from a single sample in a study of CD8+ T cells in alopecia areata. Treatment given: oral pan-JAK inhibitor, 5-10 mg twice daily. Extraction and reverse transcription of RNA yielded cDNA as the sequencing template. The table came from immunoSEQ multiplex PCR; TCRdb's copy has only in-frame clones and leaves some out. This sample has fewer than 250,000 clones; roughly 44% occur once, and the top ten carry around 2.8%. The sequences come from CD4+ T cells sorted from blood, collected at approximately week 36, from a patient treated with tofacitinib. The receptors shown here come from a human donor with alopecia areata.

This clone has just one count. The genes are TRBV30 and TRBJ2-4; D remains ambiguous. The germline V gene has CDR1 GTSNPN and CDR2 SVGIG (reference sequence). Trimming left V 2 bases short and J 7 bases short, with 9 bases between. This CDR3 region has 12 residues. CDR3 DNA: TGTGCCTGGAGTTTGACGGGTAACATTCAGTACTTC. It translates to CAWSLTGNIQYF.

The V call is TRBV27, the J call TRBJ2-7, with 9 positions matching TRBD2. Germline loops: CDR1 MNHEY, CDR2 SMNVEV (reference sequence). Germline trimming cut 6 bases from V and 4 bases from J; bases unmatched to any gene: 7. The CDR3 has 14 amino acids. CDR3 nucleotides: TGTGCCAGCAGGAAGCAGGGACTAGCTTACGAGCAGTACTTC. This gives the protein CASRKQGLAYEQYF.

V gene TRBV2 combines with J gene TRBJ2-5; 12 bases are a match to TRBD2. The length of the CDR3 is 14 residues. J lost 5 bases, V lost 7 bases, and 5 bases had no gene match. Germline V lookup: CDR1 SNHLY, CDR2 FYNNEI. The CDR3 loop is CASKLAGGAETQYF. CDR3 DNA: TGTGCCAGCAAACTAGCGGGAGGCGCCGAGACCCAGTACTTC.

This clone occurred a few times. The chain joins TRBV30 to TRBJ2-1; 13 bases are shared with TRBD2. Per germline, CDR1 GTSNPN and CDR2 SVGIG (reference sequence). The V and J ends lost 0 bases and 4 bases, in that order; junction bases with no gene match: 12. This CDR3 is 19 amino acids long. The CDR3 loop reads CAWSVLRRALAGGYNEQFF. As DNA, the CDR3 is TGTGCCTGGAGTGTACTAAGGCGGGCACTAGCGGGAGGGTACAATGAGCAGTTCTTC.

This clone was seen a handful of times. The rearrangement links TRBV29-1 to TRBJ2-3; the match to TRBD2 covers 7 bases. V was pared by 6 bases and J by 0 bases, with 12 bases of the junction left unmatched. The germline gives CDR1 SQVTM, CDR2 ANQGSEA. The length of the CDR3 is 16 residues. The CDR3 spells CSVGGLASGSTDTQYF. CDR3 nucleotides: TGCAGCGTCGGCGGGTTGGCTAGCGGTAGCACAGATACGCAGTATTTT.

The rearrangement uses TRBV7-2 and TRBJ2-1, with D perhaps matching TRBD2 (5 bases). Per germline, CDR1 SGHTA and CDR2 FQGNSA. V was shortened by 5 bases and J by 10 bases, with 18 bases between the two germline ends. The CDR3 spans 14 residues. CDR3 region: CASSPAGVGGEQFF. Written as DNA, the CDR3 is TGTGCCAGCAGCCCCGCCGGGGTTGGTGGCGAGCAGTTCTTC. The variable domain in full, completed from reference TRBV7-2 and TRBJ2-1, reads GAGVSQSPSNKVTEKGKDVELRCDPISGHTALYWYRQSLGQGLEFLIYFQGNSAPDKSGLPSDRFSAERTGGSVSTLTIQRTQQEDSAVYLCASSPAGVGGEQFFGPGTRLTVL.

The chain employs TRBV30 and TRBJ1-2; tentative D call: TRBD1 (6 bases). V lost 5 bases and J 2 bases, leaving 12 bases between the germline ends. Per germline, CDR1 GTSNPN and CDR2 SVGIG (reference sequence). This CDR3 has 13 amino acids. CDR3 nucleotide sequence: TGTGCCTGGTCGCTAGGACAGAACTATGGCTACACCTTC. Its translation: CAWSLGQNYGYTF.

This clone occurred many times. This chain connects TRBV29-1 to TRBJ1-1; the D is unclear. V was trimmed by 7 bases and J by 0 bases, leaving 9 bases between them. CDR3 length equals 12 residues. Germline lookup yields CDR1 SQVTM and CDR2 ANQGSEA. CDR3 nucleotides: TGCAGCGAATACATCATGAACACTGAAGCTTTCTTT. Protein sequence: CSEYIMNTEAFF.

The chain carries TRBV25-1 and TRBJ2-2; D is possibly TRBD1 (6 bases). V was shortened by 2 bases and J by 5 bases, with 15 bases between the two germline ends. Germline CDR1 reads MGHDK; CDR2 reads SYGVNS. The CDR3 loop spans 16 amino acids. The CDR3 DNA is TGTGCCAGCAGTGAACGGTTCAGGGGACGGACCGGGGAGCTGTTTTTT. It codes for CASSERFRGRTGELFF.

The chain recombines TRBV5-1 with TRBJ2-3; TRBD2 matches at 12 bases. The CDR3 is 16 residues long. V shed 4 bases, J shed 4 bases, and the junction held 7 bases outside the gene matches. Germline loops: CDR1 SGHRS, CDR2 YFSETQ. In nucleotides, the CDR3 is TGCGCCAGCAGCCTCCGACTAGCGGGAGCCCCAGATACGCAGTATTTT. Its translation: CASSLRLAGAPDTQYF. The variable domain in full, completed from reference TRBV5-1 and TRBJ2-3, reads KAGVTQTPRYLIKTRGQQVTLSCSPISGHRSVSWYQQTPGQGLQFLFEYFSETQRNKGNFPGRFSGRQFSNSRSEMNVSTLELGDSALYLCASSLRLAGAPDTQYFGPGTRLTVL.

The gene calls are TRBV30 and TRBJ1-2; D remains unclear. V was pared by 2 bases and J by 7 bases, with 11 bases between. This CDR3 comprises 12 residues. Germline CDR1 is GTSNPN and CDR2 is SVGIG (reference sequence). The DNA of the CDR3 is TGTGCCTGGAGTCTAGGACTCTCTGGCTACACCTTC. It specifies CAWSLGLSGYTF.

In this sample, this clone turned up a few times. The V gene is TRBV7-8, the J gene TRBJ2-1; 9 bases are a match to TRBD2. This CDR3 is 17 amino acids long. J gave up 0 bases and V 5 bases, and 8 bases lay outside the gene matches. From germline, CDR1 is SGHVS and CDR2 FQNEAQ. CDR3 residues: CASSPTFSGSSYNEQFF. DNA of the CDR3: TGTGCCAGCAGCCCAACCTTTAGCGGGAGCTCCTACAATGAGCAGTTCTTC.

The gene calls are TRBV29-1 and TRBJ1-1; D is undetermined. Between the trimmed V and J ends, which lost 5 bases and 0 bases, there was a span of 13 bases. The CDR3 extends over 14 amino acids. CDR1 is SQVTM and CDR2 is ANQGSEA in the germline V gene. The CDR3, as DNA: TGCAGCGTTTTTATATCGAAATTGAACACTGAAGCTTTCTTT. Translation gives CSVFISKLNTEAFF. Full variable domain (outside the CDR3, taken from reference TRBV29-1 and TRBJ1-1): SAVISQKPSRDICQRGTSLTIQCQVDSQVTMMFWYRQQPGQSLTLIATANQGSEATYESGFVIDKFPISRPNLTFSTLTVSNMSPEDSSIYLCSVFISKLNTEAFFGQGTRLTVV.

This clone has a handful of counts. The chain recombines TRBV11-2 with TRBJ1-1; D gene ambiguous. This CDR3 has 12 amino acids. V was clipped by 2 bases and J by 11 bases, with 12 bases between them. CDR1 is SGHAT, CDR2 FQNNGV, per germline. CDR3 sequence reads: CASSLLETAAFF. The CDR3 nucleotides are TGTGCCAGCAGCTTACTCGAGACGGCCGCTTTCTTT.

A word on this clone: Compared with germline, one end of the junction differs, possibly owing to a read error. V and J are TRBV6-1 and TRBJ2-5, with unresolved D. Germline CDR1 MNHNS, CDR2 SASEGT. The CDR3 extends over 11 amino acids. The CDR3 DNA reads TGTGCCATCAGTGAAAGAGAGACCCAGTACTTC. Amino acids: CAISERETQYF.

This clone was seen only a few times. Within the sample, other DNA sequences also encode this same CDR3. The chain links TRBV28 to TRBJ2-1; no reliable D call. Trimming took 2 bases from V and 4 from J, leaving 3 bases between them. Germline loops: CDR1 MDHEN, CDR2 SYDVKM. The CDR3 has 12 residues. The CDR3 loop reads CASSLGYNEQFF. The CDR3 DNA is TGTGCCAGCAGTTTAGGGTACAATGAGCAGTTCTTC.

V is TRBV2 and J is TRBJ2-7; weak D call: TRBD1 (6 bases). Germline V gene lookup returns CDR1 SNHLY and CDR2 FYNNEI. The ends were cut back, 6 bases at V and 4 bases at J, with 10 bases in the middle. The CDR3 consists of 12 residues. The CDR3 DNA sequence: TGTGCCAGCAGGGGGGCGCTTTACGAGCAGTACTTC. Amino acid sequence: CASRGALYEQYF.

CDR3 in DNA: TGCGCCAGCAGCCAAATAACAGGGGCAGCCTACGAGCAGTACTTC. Translated: CASSQITGAAYEQYF. The V call is TRBV4-3, the J call TRBJ2-7, with 7 bases fitting TRBD1. Unmatched junction bases numbered 6, after V lost 2 bases and J lost 2 bases. Germline CDR1 LGHNA, CDR2 YSLEER. This CDR3 has 15 amino acids.

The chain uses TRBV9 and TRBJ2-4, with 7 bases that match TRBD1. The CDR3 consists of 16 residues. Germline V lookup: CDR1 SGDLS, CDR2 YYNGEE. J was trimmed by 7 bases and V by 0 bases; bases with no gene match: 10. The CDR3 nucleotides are TGTGCCAGCAGCGTAGCGGGCTGGGGGACAGAGAACATTCAGTACTTC. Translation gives CASSVAGWGTENIQYF. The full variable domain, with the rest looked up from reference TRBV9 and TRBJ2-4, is DSGVTQTPKHLITATGQRVTLRCSPRSGDLSVYWYQQSLDQGLQFLIQYYNGEERAKGNILERFSAQQFPDLHSELNLSSLELGDSALYFCASSVAGWGTENIQYFGAGTRLSVL.

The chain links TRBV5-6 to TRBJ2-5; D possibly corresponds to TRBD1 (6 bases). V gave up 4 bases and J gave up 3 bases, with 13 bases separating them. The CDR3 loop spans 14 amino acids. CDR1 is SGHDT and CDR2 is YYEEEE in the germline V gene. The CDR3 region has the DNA TGTGCCAGCAGCAGAGGGGGAGTCAAAGAGACCCAGTACTTC. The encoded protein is CASSRGGVKETQYF.

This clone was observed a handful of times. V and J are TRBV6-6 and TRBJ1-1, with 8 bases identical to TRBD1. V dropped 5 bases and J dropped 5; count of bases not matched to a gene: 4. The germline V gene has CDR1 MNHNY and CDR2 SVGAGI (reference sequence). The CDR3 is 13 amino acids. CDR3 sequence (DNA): TGTGCCAGCAGTGGCAGGGGGCTGACTGAAGCTTTCTTT. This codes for CASSGRGLTEAFF.

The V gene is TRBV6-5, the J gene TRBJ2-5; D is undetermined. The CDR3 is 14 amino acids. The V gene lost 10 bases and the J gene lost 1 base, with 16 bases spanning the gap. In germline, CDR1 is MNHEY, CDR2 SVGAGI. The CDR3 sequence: CAIPHPRLQETQYF. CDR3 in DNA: TGTGCCATTCCCCACCCCAGGCTCCAAGAGACCCAGTACTTC.

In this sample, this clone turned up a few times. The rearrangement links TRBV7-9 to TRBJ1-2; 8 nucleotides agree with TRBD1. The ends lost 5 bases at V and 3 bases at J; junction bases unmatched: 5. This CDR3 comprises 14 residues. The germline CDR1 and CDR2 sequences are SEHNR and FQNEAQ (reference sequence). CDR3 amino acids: CASSLQTGDYGYTF. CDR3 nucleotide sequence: TGTGCCAGCAGCCTCCAGACAGGGGACTATGGCTACACCTTC.

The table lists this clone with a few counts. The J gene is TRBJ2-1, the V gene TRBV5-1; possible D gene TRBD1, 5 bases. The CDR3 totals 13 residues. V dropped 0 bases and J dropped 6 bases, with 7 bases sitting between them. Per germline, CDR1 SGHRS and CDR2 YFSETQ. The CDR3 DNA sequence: TGCGCCAGCAGCTTGGAAGGGGTCAATGAGCAGTTCTTC. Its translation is CASSLEGVNEQFF.

CDR3 nucleotide sequence: TGTGCCAGCAGCCAAGTGGGGACTAGCCACAATGAGCAGTTCTTC. Translating gives CASSQVGTSHNEQFF. The chain employs TRBV14 and TRBJ2-1, with 9 bases that match TRBD2. Germline trimming cut 1 base from V and 5 bases from J; bases unmatched to any gene: 3. This CDR3 has 15 residues. Per the germline V gene, CDR1 is SGHDN and CDR2 is FVKESK.